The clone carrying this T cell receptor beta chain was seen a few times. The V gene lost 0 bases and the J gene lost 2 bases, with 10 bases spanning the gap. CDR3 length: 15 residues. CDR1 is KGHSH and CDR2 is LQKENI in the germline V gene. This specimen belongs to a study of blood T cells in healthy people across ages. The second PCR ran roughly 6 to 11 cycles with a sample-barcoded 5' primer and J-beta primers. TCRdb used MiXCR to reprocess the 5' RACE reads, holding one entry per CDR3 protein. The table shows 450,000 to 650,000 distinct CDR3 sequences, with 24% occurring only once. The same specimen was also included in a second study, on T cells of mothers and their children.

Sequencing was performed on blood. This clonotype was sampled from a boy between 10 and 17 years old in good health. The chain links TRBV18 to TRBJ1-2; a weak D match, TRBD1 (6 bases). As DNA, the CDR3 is TGTGCCAGCTCACCACCGGGGGGCTTAAACTATGGCTACACCTTC. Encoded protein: CASSPPGGLNYGYTF. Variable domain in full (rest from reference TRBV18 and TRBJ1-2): NAGVMQNPRHLVRRRGQEARLRCSPMKGHSHVYWYRQLPEEGLKFMVYLQKENIIDESGMPKERFSAEFPKEGPSILRIQQVVRGDSAAYFCASSPPGGLNYGYTFGSGTRLTVV.